This T cell receptor (beta chain) was captured by sequencing in a study of blood T cell repertoires in COVID-19. Overall study context: There were acute and convalescent COVID-19 samples, and they came from the United States, Italy and Spain. From T cells, B-cell-depleted T cells, or PBMCs came the material, which was cDNA or gDNA.

Sequencing was performed with immunoSEQ multiplex PCR; in TCRdb, only in-frame clones are kept and a portion is missing. The sample shows some 190,000 clones, about 90% of them seen only once. J lost 1 base, V lost 1 base, and 1 base had no gene match. CDR1 is GTSNPN and CDR2 is SVGIG in the germline V gene (reference sequence). The CDR3 totals 14 residues. The source material was peripheral blood. This sequence originates from a man aged 18 to 35 with active or convalescent COVID-19. The chain is built from TRBV30 and TRBJ1-3; 7 bases align to TRBD1. CDR3 nucleotides: TGTGCCTGGAGTGAGGGACAGTCTGGAAACACCATATATTTT. It translates to CAWSEGQSGNTIYF.